Listed below are T cell receptor beta chains from one sample, sequenced in a study of metastatic and nonmetastatic thyroid tumors. TCRdb called clones again from the PCR reads with MiXCR. The table includes approximately 82,000 clones, about 12% detected once. The specimen sequenced was tumor tissue. The receptors derive from a female donor with papillary thyroid cancer or a benign thyroid nodule (not recorded which). Some clones in this sample may be carry-over from other donors' samples. CDR3s include the opening cysteine and the closing phenylalanine or tryptophan. D genes are given only for firm matches. Part of the rows lack a size; the others show once, few, many or a class for expanded clones.

D	V	size	J	DNA	CDR3
.	TRBV28	many	TRBJ2-1	TGTGCCACAAGCCAGGGGATCACCTACAATGAGCAGTTCTTC	CATSQGITYNEQFF
.	TRBV19	many	TRBJ2-3	TGTGCCAGTAGTCCCAGACAGGCTAGCACAGATACGCAGTATTTT	CASSPRQASTDTQYF
TRBD1	TRBV5-1	many	TRBJ1-4	TGCGCCAGCAGCTTGACGGCAGGGGGCTCTGAAAAACTGTTTTTT	CASSLTAGGSEKLFF
TRBD1	TRBV12-5	many	TRBJ2-4	TGTGCTAGTGGTTTGGTATTCAATGGTCTGGACAGGGAAAAAAACATTCAGTACTTC	CASGLVFNGLDREKNIQYF
.	TRBV28	many	TRBJ2-2	TGTGCCAGCAGACGGGCCTCCGGGGAGCTGTTTTTT	CASRRASGELFF
.	TRBV11-3	.	TRBJ1-1	TGTGCCAGCAGCCCCCCACCGGTACTTGGGGGGTCTGAAGCTTTCTTT	CASSPPPVLGGSEAFF
TRBD2	TRBV19	many	TRBJ2-3	TGTGCCAGTAGTGCCACTAGCGGGATTGGAGATACGCAGTATTTT	CASSATSGIGDTQYF
.	TRBV7-9	many	TRBJ2-3	TGTGCCAGCAGCTTAGGGTGGGGCGTAAATACGCAGTATTTT	CASSLGWGVNTQYF
TRBD1	TRBV28	many	TRBJ2-7	TGTGCCAGCCTTCTAGCCGGGACAGGGGGCGAGCAGTACTTC	CASLLAGTGGEQYF
TRBD1	TRBV7-9	many	TRBJ2-7	TGTGCCAGCAGCCGGACAGGGAGCTCCTACGAGCAGTACTTC	CASSRTGSSYEQYF
.	TRBV6-4	many	TRBJ2-2	TGTGCCAGCAGTGACGGCCTAAACACCGGGGAGCTGTTTTTT	CASSDGLNTGELFF
.	TRBV10-3	many	TRBJ1-1	TGTGCCATCAGTTTAGGACTGTACACTGAAGCTTTCTTT	CAISLGLYTEAFF
TRBD2	TRBV11-2	many	TRBJ2-2	TGTGCCAGCAGCTCACCGACTAGCGGGCCCGGGGAGCTGTTTTTT	CASSSPTSGPGELFF
.	TRBV9	many	TRBJ2-2	TGTGCCAGCAGCCCACTATCCGGGGAGCTGTTTTTT	CASSPLSGELFF
.	TRBV20-1	many	TRBJ1-1	TGCAGTGCTAGAGCGAAGAAGGTAGGGAACACTGAAGCCTTCTTT	CSARAKKVGNTEAFF
.	TRBV27	many	TRBJ2-7	TGTGCCAGCAGTTTAAGGGACTCCTACGAGCAGTACTTC	CASSLRDSYEQYF
.	TRBV12-5	many	TRBJ1-1	TGTGCTAGTGGTTTGGTAAGGGGGACTGAAGCTTTCTTT	CASGLVRGTEAFF
.	TRBV4-2	.	TRBJ2-1	TGTGCCAGCAGATCCAGCCTCCTATCGCGGGAATACAATGAGCAGTTCTTC	CASRSSLLSREYNEQFF
.	TRBV5-1	.	TRBJ2-6	TGCGCCAGCAGCCTGCACGCAGGTGGCTTCTCTGGGGCCAACGTCCTGACTTTC	CASSLHAGGFSGANVLTF
.	TRBV5-1	many	TRBJ1-2	TGCGCCAGCAGCTATTCAGCTAACTATGGCTACACCTTC	CASSYSANYGYTF
TRBD1	TRBV27	many	TRBJ2-2	TGTGCCAGCAGTACCGGACAGGGGGCGAGGGTACTTCTCGGGGAGCTGTTTTTT	CASSTGQGARVLLGELFF